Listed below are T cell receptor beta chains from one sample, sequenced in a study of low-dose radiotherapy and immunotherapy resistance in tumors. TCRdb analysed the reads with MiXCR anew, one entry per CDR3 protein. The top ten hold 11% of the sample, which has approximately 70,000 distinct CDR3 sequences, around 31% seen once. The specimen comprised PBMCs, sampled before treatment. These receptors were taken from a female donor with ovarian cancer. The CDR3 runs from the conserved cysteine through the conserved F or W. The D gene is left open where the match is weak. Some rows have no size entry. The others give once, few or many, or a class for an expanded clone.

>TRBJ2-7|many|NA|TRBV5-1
CASSFGQGGEQYF
TGTGCCAGCAGCTTTGGACAGGGAGGGGAGCAGTACTTC
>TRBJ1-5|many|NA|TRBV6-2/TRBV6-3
CASSWDVQPQHF
TGTGCCAGCAGTTGGGACGTCCAGCCCCAGCATTTT
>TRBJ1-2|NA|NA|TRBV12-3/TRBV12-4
CASSLVREEGYTF
TGTGCCAGCAGTTTAGTGAGGGAAGAAGGCTACACCTTC
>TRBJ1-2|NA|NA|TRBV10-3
CAITNEKEPNYGYTF
TGTGCCATCACCAACGAGAAGGAGCCTAACTATGGCTACACCTTC
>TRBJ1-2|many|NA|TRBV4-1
CASSLTEAGSYGYTF
TGCGCCAGCAGCCTCACGGAGGCGGGAAGCTATGGCTACACCTTC
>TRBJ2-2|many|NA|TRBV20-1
CSASAGSLGTGELFF
TGCAGTGCCTCGGCCGGCTCCCTGGGAACCGGGGAGCTGTTTTTT
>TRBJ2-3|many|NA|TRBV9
CASSVASRGTDTQYF
TGTGCCAGCAGCGTAGCTAGCCGGGGCACAGATACGCAGTATTTT
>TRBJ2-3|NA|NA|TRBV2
CASIEPAPGGTQYF
TGTGCCAGCATCGAACCGGCTCCTGGAGGCACGCAGTATTTT
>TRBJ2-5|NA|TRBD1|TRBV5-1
CASSLETGTQTQYF
TGCGCCAGCAGCTTGGAGACAGGGACACAGACCCAGTACTTC
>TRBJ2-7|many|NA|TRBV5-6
CASSSLTGQNGGAPSYEQYF
TGTGCCAGCAGCTCGCTCACGGGGCAAAACGGAGGGGCCCCTTCCTACGAGCAGTACTTC
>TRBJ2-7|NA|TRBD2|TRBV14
CASSPGLAFYEQYF
TGTGCCAGCAGCCCGGGACTAGCATTCTACGAGCAGTACTTC
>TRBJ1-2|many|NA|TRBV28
CASSEQAYGYTF
TGTGCCAGCAGTGAACAGGCGTATGGCTACACCTTC
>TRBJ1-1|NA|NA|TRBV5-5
CASSQGLGLNTEAFF
TGTGCCAGCAGCCAGGGTTTAGGACTGAACACTGAAGCTTTCTTT
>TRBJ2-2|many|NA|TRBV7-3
CASSLNGGELFF
TGTGCCAGCAGCTTAAACGGCGGGGAGCTGTTTTTT
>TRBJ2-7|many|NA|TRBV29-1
CSVDFSYEQYF
TGCAGCGTTGACTTCAGTTACGAGCAGTACTTC
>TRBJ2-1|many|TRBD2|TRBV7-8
CASSSRLAQGVEQFF
TGTGCCAGCAGTTCCAGACTAGCGCAAGGGGTCGAGCAGTTCTTC
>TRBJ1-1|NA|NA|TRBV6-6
CASSYSTQGTKENTEAFF
TGTGCCAGCAGTTACTCGACTCAGGGTACTAAAGAAAACACTGAAGCTTTCTTT
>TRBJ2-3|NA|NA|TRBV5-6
CASSLTRNTDTQYF
TGTGCCAGCAGCTTGACGAGGAACACAGATACGCAGTATTTT
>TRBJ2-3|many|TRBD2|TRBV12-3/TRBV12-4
CASSLLTSGTDTQYF
TGTGCCAGCAGTTTATTGACTAGCGGCACAGATACGCAGTATTTT
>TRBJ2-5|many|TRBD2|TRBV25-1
CASSEATGGLGGETQYF
TGTGCCAGCAGTGAAGCGACGGGAGGCCTTGGGGGGGAGACCCAGTACTTC
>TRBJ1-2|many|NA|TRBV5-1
CASSWRGGGGYTF
TGTGCCAGCAGCTGGCGGGGGGGCGGTGGCTACACCTTC
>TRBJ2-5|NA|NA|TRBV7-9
CASSPLGDFQETQYF
TGTGCCAGCAGCCCCCTGGGGGACTTCCAAGAGACCCAGTACTTC
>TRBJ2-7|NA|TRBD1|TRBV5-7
CASSPRTGASYEQYF
TGTGCCAGCAGCCCCAGGACAGGGGCCTCCTACGAGCAGTACTTC
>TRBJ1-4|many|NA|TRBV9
CASSAQVAGATNEKLFF
TGTGCCAGCAGCGCCCAGGTGGCCGGAGCAACTAATGAAAAACTGTTTTTT
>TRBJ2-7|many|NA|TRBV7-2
CASSQTRYEQYF
TGTGCCAGCAGCCAGACGAGGTACGAGCAGTACTTC
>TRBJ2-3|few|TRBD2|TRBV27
CASSLKRGATTDTQYF
TGTGCCAGCAGTTTAAAGCGGGGGGCCACCACAGATACGCAGTATTTT
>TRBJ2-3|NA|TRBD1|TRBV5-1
CASSGDRGSDTQYF
TGCGCCAGCAGCGGAGACAGGGGTTCAGATACGCAGTATTTT
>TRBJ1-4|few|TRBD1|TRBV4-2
CASSSGQGAREKLFF
TGTGCCAGCAGCTCCGGACAGGGGGCAAGGGAAAAACTGTTTTTT
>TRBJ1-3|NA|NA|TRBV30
CTWRGVSGNTIYF
TGTACCTGGAGAGGGGTTTCAGGAAACACCATATATTTT
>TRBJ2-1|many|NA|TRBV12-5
CASGIENRWSYNEQFF
TGTGCTAGTGGTATAGAAAACAGGTGGTCCTACAATGAGCAGTTCTTC
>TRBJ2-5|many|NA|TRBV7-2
CASSLGGAGPQETQYF
TGTGCCAGCAGCTTAGGGGGCGCCGGCCCCCAAGAGACCCAGTACTTC
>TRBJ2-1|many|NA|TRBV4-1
CASSQEDGNSYNEQFF
TGCGCCAGCAGCCAAGAAGACGGGAACTCCTACAATGAGCAGTTCTTC
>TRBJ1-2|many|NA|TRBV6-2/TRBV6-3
CASSPPGVNYGYTF
TGTGCCAGCAGCCCCCCGGGGGTGAACTATGGCTACACCTTC
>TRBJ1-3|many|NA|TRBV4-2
CASSQDRQGNTIYF
TGTGCCAGCAGCCAAGACCGACAGGGAAACACCATATATTTT
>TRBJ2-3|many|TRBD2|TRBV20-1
CSASRLAGAGGTDTQYF
TGCAGTGCTAGCCGACTAGCGGGAGCGGGGGGCACAGATACGCAGTATTTT
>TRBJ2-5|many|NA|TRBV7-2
CASSLGLSRQETQYF
TGTGCCAGCAGCTTAGGTCTTTCGCGGCAAGAGACCCAGTACTTC
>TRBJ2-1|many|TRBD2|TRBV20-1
CSARTSGGAGEQFF
TGCAGTGCTAGGACTAGCGGGGGGGCGGGTGAGCAGTTCTTC
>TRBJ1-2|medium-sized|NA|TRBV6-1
CASSSRVNYGYTF
TGTGCCAGCAGCTCCAGAGTTAACTATGGCTACACCTTC
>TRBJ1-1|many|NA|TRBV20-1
CSAREGNTEAFF
TGCAGTGCTAGAGAGGGGAACACTGAAGCTTTCTTT
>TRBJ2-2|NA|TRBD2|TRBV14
CASSHRRLADPTGELFF
TGTGCCAGCAGCCATCGGCGACTAGCGGACCCCACCGGGGAGCTGTTTTTT
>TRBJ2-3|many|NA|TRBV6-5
CASSYSKSSTDTQYF
TGTGCCAGCAGTTACTCGAAGTCCTCCACAGATACGCAGTATTTT
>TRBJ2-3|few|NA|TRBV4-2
CASSQELAPRTDTQYF
TGTGCCAGCAGCCAAGAACTAGCACCTCGCACAGATACGCAGTATTTT
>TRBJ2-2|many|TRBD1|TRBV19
CASSPGTGIVTGELFF
TGTGCCAGTAGCCCTGGGACAGGGATTGTAACCGGGGAGCTGTTTTTT
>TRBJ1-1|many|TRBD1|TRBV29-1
CSGTDRADTEAFF
TGCAGCGGCACGGACAGGGCGGACACTGAAGCTTTCTTT
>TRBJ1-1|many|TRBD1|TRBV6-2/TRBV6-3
CASSEGDSRTTEAFF
TGTGCCAGCAGTGAGGGGGACAGCAGGACCACTGAAGCTTTCTTT
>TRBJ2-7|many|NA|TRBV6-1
CASSPESGQYF
TGTGCCAGCAGCCCCGAGTCTGGGCAGTACTTC
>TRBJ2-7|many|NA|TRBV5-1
CASRPPGGAGHEQYF
TGCGCCAGCAGACCCCCTGGGGGGGCGGGCCACGAGCAGTACTTC
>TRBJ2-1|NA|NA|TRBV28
CASSNSGPYNEQFF
TGTGCCAGCAGTAACAGCGGCCCCTACAATGAGCAGTTCTTC
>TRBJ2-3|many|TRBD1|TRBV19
CASSPGQGPDTQYF
TGTGCCAGTAGCCCAGGACAGGGCCCAGATACGCAGTATTTT
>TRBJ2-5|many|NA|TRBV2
CASSSMETQYF
TGTGCCAGCAGCTCAATGGAGACCCAGTACTTC
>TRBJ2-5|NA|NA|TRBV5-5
CASSLVRAAGQETQYF
TGTGCCAGCAGCTTGGTGCGGGCTGCCGGTCAAGAGACCCAGTACTTC